These 27 T cell receptor beta chains came from one sample sequenced in a study of T cell responses to AZD1222 COVID-19 vaccine. The table came from immunoSEQ multiplex PCR; TCRdb's copy has only in-frame clones and leaves some out. This table holds fewer than 85,000 clones, roughly 91% found once. The material sequenced was peripheral blood, taken 28 days after the second AZD1222 dose. These receptors were obtained from an adult who received the AZD1222 COVID-19 vaccine.

J is TRBJ2-5 and V is TRBV7-9, with D perhaps assigned TRBD1 or TRBD2 (5 bases each). The CDR3 spans 15 residues. Between the trimmed V and J ends, which lost 4 bases and 2 bases, there was a span of 14 bases. From germline, CDR1 is SEHNR and CDR2 FQNEAQ (reference sequence). CDR3: CASSSVRGRQETQYF. The CDR3 coding sequence is TGTGCCAGCAGCTCTGTCCGGGGACGTCAAGAGACCCAGTACTTC.

The chain links TRBV28 to TRBJ1-2; D call uncertain. Germline CDR1 reads MDHEN; CDR2 reads SYDVKM. V was clipped by 5 bases and J by 7 bases, with 14 bases between them. This CDR3 has 13 amino acids. The DNA of the CDR3 is TGTGCCAGCAGTCCACCCTTTTGGCGTGGCTACACCTTC. This codes for CASSPPFWRGYTF.

This clone was seen more than once but under ten times. The chain carries TRBV3-1 (or the pseudogene TRBV3-2) and TRBJ2-1; 10 bases are a match to TRBD1. V was clipped by 4 bases and J by 5 bases; unmatched bases: 2. Germline assignment: CDR1 LGHDT and CDR2 YNNKEL (reference sequence). The CDR3 covers 14 residues. Here the CDR3 DNA reads TGTGCCAGCAGCCCGGGACAGGGGAACAATGAGCAGTTCTTC. Translated: CASSPGQGNNEQFF.

The rearrangement links TRBV5-1 to TRBJ1-1; possible D gene TRBD1, 6 bases. CDR1 SGHRS and CDR2 YFSETQ come from the germline V gene. This CDR3 is built from 15 residues. V lost 0 bases and J lost 6, with 15 bases in between. The CDR3 DNA sequence: TGCGCCAGCAGCTTGGGTTCGGGGGCGCGCGCTGAAGCTTTCTTT. Encoded protein: CASSLGSGARAEAFF.

The chain joins TRBV6-2 or TRBV6-3 to TRBJ2-1; 13 nucleotides agree with TRBD2. CDR1 and CDR2 (germline): MNHEY, SVGEGT. Unmatched junction bases numbered 9, after V lost 2 bases and J lost 5 bases. CDR3 length: 18 amino acids. The CDR3 sequence is CASSYPELAGGPHNEQFF. CDR3 sequence (DNA): TGTGCCAGCAGTTACCCAGAACTAGCGGGGGGGCCTCACAATGAGCAGTTCTTC.

V and J are TRBV5-5 and TRBJ1-2; D uncertain. This CDR3 spans 14 amino acids. Trimming cost V 0 bases and J 4 bases, with 10 bases left between them. The V gene's germline CDR1 is SGHKS and CDR2 YYEKEE (reference sequence). The CDR3 reads CASSLDPGSYGYTF. The CDR3 region has the DNA TGTGCCAGCAGCTTGGATCCGGGTAGCTATGGCTACACCTTC. The entire variable domain, with the rest obtained from reference TRBV5-5 and TRBJ1-2, is as follows: DAGVTQSPTHLIKTRGQQVTLRCSPISGHKSVSWYQQVLGQGPQFIFQYYEKEERGRGNFPDRFSARQFPNYSSELNVNALLLGDSALYLCASSLDPGSYGYTFGSGTRLTVV.

This chain joins TRBV5-8 and TRBJ2-7, with D possibly being TRBD1 or TRBD2 (6 bases each). CDR1 is SGHTS and CDR2 is YDEGEE in the germline V gene. This CDR3 comprises 15 residues. V was pared by 0 bases and J by 3 bases, with 13 bases between. CDR3 bases: TGTGCCAGCAGCTTGGCCCGGGGGCGAAACTACGAGCAGTACTTC. This encodes CASSLARGRNYEQYF.

The V gene is TRBV29-1, the J gene TRBJ2-2, with a possible D match to TRBD2 (5 bases). The CDR3 totals 14 residues. Trimming shortened V by 5 bases and J by 2 bases, and 12 bases separated the two germline ends. Germline loops: CDR1 SQVTM, CDR2 ANQGSEA. The CDR3, as DNA: TGCAGCGTTTTGGACTCCCTCAACACCGGGGAGCTGTTTTTT. Protein product: CSVLDSLNTGELFF.

This sequence joins TRBV27 and TRBJ1-6; D remains ambiguous. Trimming removed 5 bases at V and 7 bases at J, with 12 bases between. CDR1 and CDR2 (germline): MNHEY, SMNVEV (reference sequence). The CDR3 extends over 14 amino acids. CDR3 sequence (DNA): TGTGCCAGCAGTCCCGGGATCTCCAATTCACCCCTCCACTTT. As protein: CASSPGISNSPLHF.

The V and J genes are TRBV5-4 and TRBJ1-4; D is unresolved. The germline gives CDR1 SGHNT, CDR2 YYREEE (reference sequence). The CDR3 totals 15 residues. The V end lost 6 bases, the J end lost 4 bases, and 16 bases lay between the germline ends. CDR3 DNA sequence: TGTGCCAGCATCTTAGAGGGCCCGGGTAATGAAAAACTGTTTTTT. Residues: CASILEGPGNEKLFF.

V is TRBV6-5 and J is TRBJ2-3; D remains ambiguous. Germline CDR1 reads MNHEY; CDR2 reads SVGAGI. The V and J ends lost 1 base and 2 bases respectively, with 7 bases between them. The CDR3 is 14 residues long. The CDR3 DNA reads TGTGCCAGCAGTTACTTGGGATCCACAGATACGCAGTATTTT. The encoded protein is CASSYLGSTDTQYF.

V and J are TRBV27 and TRBJ2-1; D call uncertain. This CDR3 is built from 13 residues. Germline-derived CDR1 and CDR2 are MNHEY and SMNVEV (reference sequence). The ends were cut back, 3 bases at V and 6 bases at J, with 9 bases in the middle. The DNA of the CDR3 is TGTGCCAGCAGTTTGGTACACTCCAATGAGCAGTTCTTC. Translating gives CASSLVHSNEQFF.

The chain employs TRBV19 and TRBJ1-1; D may be TRBD1 (5 bases). Between the trimmed V and J ends, which lost 3 bases and 4 bases, there was a span of 15 bases. There are 15 residues in the CDR3. Germline V gene sequence: CDR1 LNHDA, CDR2 SQIVND (reference sequence). The CDR3 nucleotides read TGTGCCAGTAGTATCATGGTGCAGGGAGGCACTGAAGCTTTCTTT. This codes for CASSIMVQGGTEAFF.

The chain uses TRBV11-3 and TRBJ1-6, with TRBD1 matching 7 bases. Germline trimming cut 11 bases from V and 9 bases from J; bases unmatched to any gene: 4. From germline, CDR1 is SGHNT and CDR2 YENEEA. This CDR3 spans 11 amino acids. The CDR3 DNA is TGTGCCCCGCGACAGGGTTCACCCCTCCACTTT. Its protein is CAPRQGSPLHF.

The chain is built from TRBV5-1 and TRBJ2-1, with D uncertain. CDR1 and CDR2 (germline): SGHRS, YFSETQ. V lost 0 bases, J lost 8 bases, and 9 bases lay in between. CDR3 length: 13 amino acids. CDR3 protein: CASSLVRPYEQFF. The CDR3 DNA sequence: TGCGCCAGCAGCTTGGTACGGCCCTATGAGCAGTTCTTC.

This clone came up once. The chain is built from TRBV4-3 and TRBJ1-1; a possible D gene is TRBD1 (6 bases). The CDR3 runs 14 residues. Germline V lookup: CDR1 LGHNA, CDR2 YSLEER. Deletions cut 5 bases from V and 1 base from J, with 11 bases between. DNA for the CDR3: TGCGCCAGCAGCAGTGACAGGAGGAACACTGAAGCTTTCTTT. It encodes CASSSDRRNTEAFF.

This clone was seen once. V usage is TRBV16 and J usage is TRBJ1-5, with a tentative D call TRBD1 (5 bases). CDR1 KGHSY and CDR2 FQNENV come from the germline V gene. Deletions cut 1 base from V and 1 base from J, with 11 bases between. This CDR3 is built from 16 residues. As DNA, the CDR3 is TGTGCCAGCAGCCAATTAGGTGAGGGGAGCAATCAGCCCCAGCATTTT. Translated, it gives CASSQLGEGSNQPQHF.

The rearrangement links TRBV12-3 or TRBV12-4 to TRBJ2-2; D not certain. Trimming removed 8 bases from V and 6 bases from J, with 13 bases in between. CDR3 length: 13 amino acids. The CDR3 spells CASSWRQAGELFF. The CDR3 DNA follows: TGTGCCAGCTCCTGGCGTCAGGCCGGGGAGCTGTTTTTT.

The chain couples TRBV24-1 to TRBJ2-7; D gene ambiguous. The CDR3 has 13 residues. The V gene lost 4 bases and the J gene lost 5 bases, with 11 bases spanning the gap. CDR1 and CDR2 (germline): KGHDR, SFDVKD. The CDR3 region is CATSDATAHEQYF. CDR3 DNA: TGTGCCACCAGTGACGCCACAGCCCACGAGCAGTACTTC.

The rearrangement links TRBV27 to TRBJ1-1; 9 bases agree with TRBD1. The germline V gene encodes CDR1 MNHEY and CDR2 SMNVEV (reference sequence). The CDR3 covers 18 residues. V was clipped by 5 bases and J by 2 bases; unmatched bases: 15. The CDR3 DNA is TGTGCCAGCAGTCCCCCGCGCACAGGGGGCGTCATAAACACTGAAGCTTTCTTT. Protein: CASSPPRTGGVINTEAFF.

The rearrangement links TRBV29-1 to TRBJ2-2; weak D call: TRBD1 (6 bases). CDR1 and CDR2 from the germline V gene are SQVTM and ANQGSEA. V was clipped by 7 bases and J by 7 bases, with 13 bases between them. This CDR3 has 12 amino acids. CDR3 in DNA: TGCAGCGCCCCAGGGGCGGTCGGGGAGCTGTTTTTT. It yields the protein CSAPGAVGELFF.

This clone has just one count. The CDR3 region is CASKRGTLPGNTIYF. The CDR3 DNA reads TGTGCCAGCAAGAGGGGGACACTCCCTGGAAACACCATATATTTT. V usage is TRBV2 and J usage is TRBJ1-3, with D possibly being TRBD1 (6 bases). CDR3 size: 15 residues. The germline V gene encodes CDR1 SNHLY and CDR2 FYNNEI. Trimming stripped 7 bases from V and 2 bases from J, with 15 bases between. The full variable domain, rest sourced from reference TRBV2 and TRBJ1-3, is EPEVTQTPSHQVTQMGQEVILRCVPISNHLYFYWYRQILGQKVEFLVSFYNNEISEKSEIFDDQFSVERPDGSNFTLKIRSTKLEDSAMYFCASKRGTLPGNTIYFGEGSWLTVV.

This chain joins TRBV10-2 and TRBJ1-2; TRBD1 agrees at 7 bases. V shed 6 bases and J 1 base; nucleotides not matched to a gene: 5. The CDR3 consists of 14 residues. From germline, CDR1 is WSHSY and CDR2 SAAADI. CDR3 region: CASSGDSFNYGYTF. The CDR3 DNA is TGCGCCAGCAGCGGGGACAGCTTTAACTATGGCTACACCTTC.

The chain has TRBV6-6 and TRBJ2-3; TRBD1 might be the D (6 bases). From germline, CDR1 is MNHNY and CDR2 SVGAGI (reference sequence). With 0 bases removed from V and 0 bases from J, the gap between germline ends came to 7 bases. The CDR3 sequence is 15 residues long. The CDR3, as DNA: TGTGCCAGCAGTTACTCGGGGGCTAGCACAGATACGCAGTATTTT. Encoded protein: CASSYSGASTDTQYF.

This clone was seen a handful of times. This chain's CDR3 is CASSPRTGGRYEQYF. In DNA, the CDR3 is TGTGCCAGCAGCCCACGGACAGGGGGAAGATACGAGCAGTACTTC. This chain uses TRBV9 with TRBJ2-7; 10 positions agree with TRBD1. V gave up 4 bases and J gave up 4 bases; unmatched junction bases: 8. CDR3 size: 15 residues. Germline V gene data show CDR1 as SGDLS and CDR2 as YYNGEE.

This chain joins TRBV19 and TRBJ1-2, with D perhaps TRBD1 (5 bases). Germline V gene sequence: CDR1 LNHDA, CDR2 SQIVND (reference sequence). Trimming removed 3 bases from V and 4 bases from J, with 12 bases in between. The CDR3 is 14 amino acids. CDR3 amino acids: CASSIRTGLYGYTF. CDR3 DNA: TGTGCCAGTAGTATCCGAACAGGACTCTATGGCTACACCTTC. Drawing the rest from reference TRBV19 and TRBJ1-2, the complete variable domain is DGGITQSPKYLFRKEGQNVTLSCEQNLNHDAMYWYRQDPGQGLRLIYYSQIVNDFQKGDIAEGYSVSREKKESFPLTVTSAQKNPTAFYLCASSIRTGLYGYTFGSGTRLTVV.

The chain joins TRBV5-5 to TRBJ1-6, with 9 nucleotides matching TRBD1. The germline V gene encodes CDR1 SGHKS and CDR2 YYEKEE (reference sequence). This CDR3 spans 17 amino acids. The V gene end was trimmed by 2 bases and the J gene end by 9 bases; junction bases not matched to a gene: 12. The CDR3 DNA reads as TGTGCCAGCAGCTTCGGACAGGGGATAGGCGTAGGTTCACCCCTCCACTTT. Translating it yields CASSFGQGIGVGSPLHF.